This T cell receptor (beta chain) was sequenced in a study of T cell responses to AZD1222 COVID-19 vaccine. Overall study results and limits: Only a handful of AZD1222 recipients, several in all, had baseline seropositivity.

The CDR3 is made up of 18 amino acids. Germline CDR1 and CDR2: SGHAT and FQNNGV. The V and J ends lost 6 bases and 0 bases respectively, with 18 bases between them. A note on this clone: As yet, its antigen is unknown.

TCRdb's copy holds only in-frame clones and misses some; the assay was immunoSEQ multiplex PCR. This sample has about 110,000 clones, with around 93% found just once. This receptor was identified in an adult who received the AZD1222 COVID-19 vaccine. Sequenced material: peripheral blood, taken 28 days after the second AZD1222 dose. V usage is TRBV11-2 and J usage is TRBJ2-6; tentatively, D is TRBD2 (6 bases). In DNA, the CDR3 is TGTGCCAGCAGAAAGGCGGGGCGTAAAGGCTCTGGGGCCAACGTCCTGACTTTC. Its translation is CASRKAGRKGSGANVLTF.